This passage covers 32 T cell receptor beta chains from one sample sequenced in a study of CXCR3-negative and CXCR3-positive naive CD8 T cells. Libraries were UMI-labeled 5' RACE TRB cDNA. No DNA is given; TCRdb re-called the 5' RACE reads and lists each CDR3 protein once. Its table lists fewer than 95,000 distinct CDR3 sequences. Sequences were obtained from naive CXCR3- CD8+ T cells from blood. Subset reported: CD45RO-CCR7+CD27+CD95- naive CD8+ T cells lacking CXCR3 (TNR3-). All receptors derive from a human donor in good health. Some clones in this sample may be carry-over from other donors' samples.

V is TRBV7-7 and J is TRBJ2-1; the D call of TRBD1 rests on TCRdb alone, since no DNA is present to check it. This CDR3 comprises 17 residues. Looked up from germline, CDR1 is SSHAT and CDR2 is FNYEAQ (reference sequence). The chain's CDR3 is CASSLGVLGESYNEQFF.

The V gene is TRBV6-5, the J gene TRBJ2-1; TCRdb's D call of TRBD2 is untestable without DNA. Germline lookup yields CDR1 MNHEY and CDR2 SVGAGI. This CDR3 has 17 residues. This CDR3 is CASSSSLAGGPFHEQFF.

This chain links TRBV28 with TRBJ2-5. This CDR3 contains 15 residues. Germline CDR1 MDHEN, CDR2 SYDVKM. The CDR3 sequence: CASSLEQLYQETQYF.

This chain connects TRBV7-6 to TRBJ2-7; TCRdb returns TRBD1, unconfirmable since there is no DNA. The CDR3 contains 12 residues. CDR1 SGHVS and CDR2 FNYEAQ come from the germline V gene. Here the CDR3 reads CASSPTGYEQYF. Full variable domain (rest looked up from reference TRBV7-6 and TRBJ2-7): GAGVSQSPRYKVTKRGQDVALRCDPISGHVSLYWYRQALGQGPEFLTYFNYEAQQDKSGLPNDRFSAERPEGSISTLTIQRTEQRDSAMYRCASSPTGYEQYFGPGTRLTVT.

V and J are TRBV28 and TRBJ2-7; absent DNA, TCRdb's TRBD2 call cannot be checked. This CDR3 contains 14 residues. CDR1 MDHEN and CDR2 SYDVKM come from the germline V gene. The CDR3 is CASSFEGESVEQYF.

The chain uses TRBV6-2 or TRBV6-3 and TRBJ2-1; the TCRdb D gene call, TRBD1, has no DNA to confirm it. The CDR3 is made up of 16 amino acids. Germline loops: CDR1 MNHEY, CDR2 SVGEGT. CDR3 sequence: CASRFLGTGAYNEQFF.

The genes are TRBV10-3 and TRBJ2-7; the TCRdb D gene call, TRBD1, has no DNA to confirm it. The CDR3 is made up of 13 amino acids. CDR1 and CDR2 from the germline V gene are ENHRY and SYGVKD. CDR3 loop: CATTDRGGYEQYF.

This chain links TRBV27 with TRBJ2-7; without DNA, the TCRdb call of TRBD2 cannot be checked. The germline V gene has CDR1 MNHEY and CDR2 SMNVEV (reference sequence). CDR3 size: 15 residues. CDR3 loop: CASSPTTSGSYEQYF.

The rearrangement joins TRBV7-9 to TRBJ2-3; TCRdb's D call of TRBD2 is untestable without DNA. This CDR3 spans 15 amino acids. CDR1 and CDR2 from the germline V gene are SEHNR and FQNEAQ (reference sequence). The CDR3 loop reads CASSNPSGGTDKQYF. Combining the CDR3 with reference TRBV7-9 and TRBJ2-3 gives the whole variable domain DTGVSQNPRHKITKRGQNVTFRCDPISEHNRLYWYRQTLGQGPEFLTYFQNEAQLEKSRLLSDRFSAERPKGSFSTLEIQRTEQGDSAMYLCASSNPSGGTDKQYFGPGTRLTVL.

The J gene is TRBJ2-3, the V gene TRBV4-3; TCRdb outputs TRBD1, but without DNA this stays unchecked. This CDR3 spans 15 amino acids. Germline CDR1 reads LGHNA; CDR2 reads YSLEER. This CDR3 reads CASSQDGARGAPQYF.

The chain is built from TRBV29-1 and TRBJ1-1; TCRdb lists TRBD1, though no DNA is available to test this call. CDR1 is SQVTM and CDR2 is ANQGSEA in the germline V gene. The CDR3 has 11 amino acids. CDR3 in amino acids: CSVEENRGAFF.

This chain uses TRBV7-9 with TRBJ2-5; TCRdb gives TRBD1 as the D gene, but with no DNA this cannot be confirmed. Germline-derived CDR1 and CDR2 are SEHNR and FQNEAQ (reference sequence). This CDR3 spans 16 amino acids. The CDR3 loop reads CASSLRGTGGKETQYF.

CDR3 protein: CASSSGALMGEQYF. The chain joins TRBV5-4 to TRBJ2-7; TCRdb's D gene call, TRBD2, goes unchecked for lack of DNA. The CDR3 runs 14 residues. Germline-derived CDR1 and CDR2 are SGHNT and YYREEE (reference sequence). The whole variable domain, filled in from reference TRBV5-4 and TRBJ2-7, reads ETGVTQSPTHLIKTRGQQVTLRCSSQSGHNTVSWYQQALGQGPQFIFQYYREEENGRGNFPPRFSGLQFPNYSSELNVNALELDDSALYLCASSSGALMGEQYFGPGTRLTVT.

This chain links TRBV5-5 with TRBJ1-2; absent DNA, TCRdb's TRBD1 call cannot be checked. Germline lookup yields CDR1 SGHKS and CDR2 YYEKEE (reference sequence). The CDR3 runs 17 residues. The CDR3 is CASSLTGQGADGYGYTF. Combining the CDR3 with reference TRBV5-5 and TRBJ1-2 gives the whole variable domain DAGVTQSPTHLIKTRGQQVTLRCSPISGHKSVSWYQQVLGQGPQFIFQYYEKEERGRGNFPDRFSARQFPNYSSELNVNALLLGDSALYLCASSLTGQGADGYGYTFGSGTRLTVV.

V usage is TRBV6-4 and J usage is TRBJ2-1; TCRdb reports TRBD2, a call that lacks DNA to check it against. The CDR3 consists of 16 residues. Germline V lookup: CDR1 MRHNA, CDR2 SNTAGT. CDR3: CASSTGTQGTYNEQFF.

The V and J genes are TRBV29-1 and TRBJ2-5; checking the TCRdb D call of TRBD2 is not possible without DNA. Germline assignment: CDR1 SQVTM and CDR2 ANQGSEA. The CDR3 sequence is 16 residues long. The CDR3: CSVDNRPAGEQETQYF.

The chain links TRBV29-1 to TRBJ2-1; TCRdb outputs TRBD2, but without DNA this stays unchecked. The CDR3 consists of 15 residues. Germline values: CDR1 SQVTM, CDR2 ANQGSEA. CDR3 in amino acids: CSVVSGTSGGNEQFF.

The rearrangement joins TRBV14 to TRBJ2-7; the D gene TCRdb calls, TRBD1, cannot be checked with no DNA. The CDR3 has 16 amino acids. Germline V gene lookup returns CDR1 SGHDN and CDR2 FVKESK. CDR3 sequence: CASSQRIGQGNYEQYF.

The chain carries TRBV28 and TRBJ1-5. Germline-derived CDR1 and CDR2 are MDHEN and SYDVKM. CDR3 length: 14 amino acids. The CDR3 loop reads CASSLGRAGQPQHF. The full variable domain, with the rest looked up from reference TRBV28 and TRBJ1-5, is DVKVTQSSRYLVKRTGEKVFLECVQDMDHENMFWYRQDPGLGLRLIYFSYDVKMKEKGDIPEGYSVSREKKERFSLILESASTNQTSMYLCASSLGRAGQPQHFGDGTRLSIL.

This rearrangement joins TRBV19 to TRBJ2-6. The CDR3 contains 14 residues. In germline, CDR1 is LNHDA, CDR2 SQIVND (reference sequence). CDR3 sequence reads: CASSSSSGANVLTF.

The V gene is TRBV5-1, the J gene TRBJ2-4; the TCRdb call, TRBD1, lacks DNA for checking. The CDR3 totals 13 residues. Germline CDR1 reads SGHRS; CDR2 reads YFSETQ. CDR3 protein: CASSLGGGDIQYF.

This sequence joins TRBV19 and TRBJ1-5; the D gene TCRdb calls, TRBD1, cannot be checked with no DNA. The germline gives CDR1 LNHDA, CDR2 SQIVND (reference sequence). The CDR3 is 15 residues long. CDR3 sequence: CASSGTAFGNQPQHF.

The V call is TRBV29-1, the J call TRBJ1-1. Germline V gives CDR1 SQVTM, CDR2 ANQGSEA. This CDR3 contains 14 residues. CDR3 in amino acids: CSVVRPNQNTEAFF.

The chain has TRBV20-1 and TRBJ2-1; checking the TCRdb D call of TRBD2 is not possible without DNA. The germline CDR1 and CDR2 sequences are DFQATT and SNEGSKA (reference sequence). This CDR3 has 14 amino acids. The CDR3 reads CSARTSGRRNEQFF.

The chain joins TRBV20-1 to TRBJ2-7; TCRdb reports TRBD1, a call that lacks DNA to check it against. This CDR3 is built from 13 residues. In germline, CDR1 is DFQATT, CDR2 SNEGSKA (reference sequence). CDR3 loop: CSANSPDREEQYF.

V and J are TRBV5-8 and TRBJ1-5; TCRdb's D gene call, TRBD1, goes unchecked for lack of DNA. CDR1 and CDR2 from the germline V gene are SGHTS and YDEGEE. CDR3 length equals 15 residues. CDR3 loop: CASSLVWTGDQPQHF.

The chain couples TRBV6-2 or TRBV6-3 to TRBJ2-7. This CDR3 is 12 amino acids long. CDR1 MNHEY and CDR2 SVGEGT come from the germline V gene. CDR3 residues: CASGFSYYEQYF.

This chain uses TRBV7-8 with TRBJ2-6. The CDR3 is 16 residues long. Germline V gives CDR1 SGHVS, CDR2 FQNEAQ. Here the CDR3 reads CASSSPGASGANVLTF. Full variable domain (remainder filled in from reference TRBV7-8 and TRBJ2-6): GAGVSQSPRYKVAKRGQDVALRCDPISGHVSLFWYQQALGQGPEFLTYFQNEAQLDKSGLPSDRFFAERPEGSVSTLKIQRTQQEDSAVYLCASSSPGASGANVLTFGAGSRLTVL.

The chain joins TRBV28 to TRBJ1-2. CDR1 is MDHEN, CDR2 SYDVKM, per germline. The length of the CDR3 is 12 residues. CDR3 in amino acids: CASSSGPGGYTF.

The chain links TRBV7-2 to TRBJ2-2; the D call of TRBD1 rests on TCRdb alone, since no DNA is present to check it. This CDR3 is 14 amino acids long. Per germline, CDR1 SGHTA and CDR2 FQGNSA. CDR3 in amino acids: CASSSGPKTGELFF.

This chain connects TRBV14 to TRBJ1-2. In germline, CDR1 is SGHDN, CDR2 FVKESK. The CDR3 covers 13 residues. The CDR3 loop reads CASSQKGNHGYTF.

The V gene is TRBV28, the J gene TRBJ2-7; TCRdb's D call of TRBD2 is untestable without DNA. Germline loops: CDR1 MDHEN, CDR2 SYDVKM. The CDR3 totals 13 residues. The CDR3 loop reads CASRAGGDYEQYF.